The 25 T cell receptor beta chains given below trace back to one sample, sequenced in a study of blood T cell repertoires in COVID-19. Clones were read by immunoSEQ multiplex PCR, and TCRdb kept only the in-frame ones, dropping some. This sample has about 440,000 clones, with 70% to 90% found just once. The sample was PBMCs or T cells enriched from blood (not recorded which). These receptors were obtained from a woman aged 18-29 years with acute COVID-19.

The chain joins TRBV2 to TRBJ1-1; D perhaps matches TRBD1 (5 bases). This CDR3 comprises 12 residues. V was trimmed by 4 bases and J by 6 bases, leaving 9 bases between them. Germline V lookup: CDR1 SNHLY, CDR2 FYNNEI. This CDR3 is CASSGEGAEAFF. Here the CDR3 DNA reads TGTGCCAGCAGTGGGGAAGGGGCTGAAGCTTTCTTT.

This chain connects TRBV5-4 to TRBJ2-2; 7 nucleotides line up with TRBD2. Germline CDR1 is SGHNT and CDR2 is YYREEE (reference sequence). The V segment lost 4 bases and the J segment 3 bases; nucleotides outside the gene matches: 9. The CDR3 length is 16 residues. The CDR3 DNA reads as TGTGCCAGCAGCCGAAGGGCTAGCGGATACACCGGGGAGCTGTTTTTT. Translating it yields CASSRRASGYTGELFF.

This clone was recorded a few times. This sequence joins TRBV28 and TRBJ1-4, with a possible D match to TRBD1 (5 bases). The CDR3 contains 14 residues. The germline CDR1 and CDR2 sequences are MDHEN and SYDVKM. The V gene lost 6 bases and the J gene lost 4 bases, with 12 bases spanning the gap. DNA for the CDR3: TGTGCCAGCAGCAGGGATTATGGTAATGAAAAACTGTTTTTT. Amino acids: CASSRDYGNEKLFF.

The chain uses TRBV5-4 and TRBJ2-5, with 8 bases that match TRBD2. The trim removed 1 base at V and 0 bases at J, leaving 2 bases unmatched. Germline lookup yields CDR1 SGHNT and CDR2 YYREEE (reference sequence). The CDR3 consists of 15 residues. This CDR3 reads CASSLRGGYQETQYF. CDR3 nucleotide sequence: TGTGCCAGCAGCTTGCGGGGGGGGTACCAAGAGACCCAGTACTTC.

This clone appeared a few times. Additional DNA sequences in this sample encode the identical CDR3. The chain recombines TRBV5-1 with TRBJ1-6; D call uncertain. Trimming stripped 1 base from V and 0 bases from J, with 5 bases between. Germline V lookup: CDR1 SGHRS, CDR2 YFSETQ. CDR3 length: 15 residues. CDR3 in amino acids: CASSLPSSYNSPLHF. CDR3 nucleotides: TGCGCCAGCAGCTTGCCGAGCTCCTATAATTCACCCCTCCACTTT.

The V call is TRBV10-3, the J call TRBJ1-2; TRBD1 is a possible D gene (6 bases). The V gene lost 3 bases and the J gene lost 6 bases, with 17 bases spanning the gap. Germline V gene sequence: CDR1 ENHRY, CDR2 SYGVKD. This CDR3 spans 15 amino acids. In DNA form, the CDR3 reads TGTGCCATCAGTGACCCGACAGGAATACGGCATGGCTACACCTTC. Its translation: CAISDPTGIRHGYTF.

This clone was picked up one time. V usage is TRBV9 and J usage is TRBJ1-2; a weak D match, TRBD1 (5 bases). V lost 4 bases and J lost 3, with 10 bases in between. In germline, CDR1 is SGDLS, CDR2 YYNGEE. The CDR3 is made up of 13 amino acids. The DNA of the CDR3 is TGTGCCAGCAGCATACAGACAGACTATGGCTACACCTTC. This gives the protein CASSIQTDYGYTF.

The CDR3 loop is CASSYKARASEAFF. The CDR3 DNA reads TGTGCCAGCAGTTACAAGGCGAGGGCATCTGAAGCTTTCTTT. The chain is built from TRBV6-5 and TRBJ1-1; D is unresolved. From germline, CDR1 is MNHEY and CDR2 SVGAGI. This CDR3 is built from 14 residues. Trimming stripped 2 bases from V and 6 bases from J, with 13 bases between.

The CDR3 is CAVSGGFLYGYTF. As DNA, the CDR3 is TGTGCCGTATCCGGGGGTTTCCTTTATGGCTACACCTTC. J is TRBJ1-2 and V is TRBV6-5, with D possibly matching TRBD1 (5 bases). Germline loops: CDR1 MNHEY, CDR2 SVGAGI. Trimming pared 11 bases from V and 5 bases from J, leaving 18 bases between. The CDR3 extends over 13 amino acids.

V and J are TRBV18 and TRBJ1-1; D remains ambiguous. From germline, CDR1 is KGHSH and CDR2 LQKENI. V was cut by 2 bases and J by 1 base, with 8 bases left in between. The CDR3 covers 14 residues. The CDR3 loop is CASSPGGSNTEAFF. DNA of the CDR3: TGTGCCAGCTCACCAGGAGGGTCGAACACTGAAGCTTTCTTT.

The chain joins TRBV27 to TRBJ2-1; TRBD1 matches 9 bases. The V gene's germline CDR1 is MNHEY and CDR2 SMNVEV (reference sequence). V shed 8 bases, J shed 2 bases, and the junction held 7 bases outside the gene matches. CDR3 length: 15 amino acids. The CDR3 nucleotides read TGTGCCAGCCGACCACAGGGGGCGCCCTACAATGAGCAGTTCTTC. This gives the protein CASRPQGAPYNEQFF.

The CDR3 here is CASSLNRQGSTGELFF. As DNA, the CDR3 is TGTGCCAGCAGCCTCAATAGGCAGGGAAGCACCGGGGAGCTGTTTTTT. The chain couples TRBV9 to TRBJ2-2; tentatively, D is TRBD1 (5 bases). V was pared by 4 bases and J by 4 bases, with 17 bases between. CDR3 length: 16 amino acids. The germline V gene has CDR1 SGDLS and CDR2 YYNGEE.

The chain carries TRBV7-9 and TRBJ2-4; the match to TRBD2 covers 10 bases. V lost 4 bases and J lost 2; bases outside the gene matches: 8. Per germline, CDR1 SEHNR and CDR2 FQNEAQ (reference sequence). The CDR3 runs to 17 residues. The CDR3 DNA is TGTGCCAGCAGCTCTACCAGCGGGAGGGCTTCCAAAAACATTCAGTACTTC. It specifies CASSSTSGRASKNIQYF.

The V gene is TRBV4-1, the J gene TRBJ1-2; tentatively, D is TRBD1 (5 bases). Germline V gene lookup returns CDR1 MGHRA and CDR2 YSYEKL. This CDR3 is built from 12 residues. The V end lost 8 bases, the J end lost 8 bases, and 15 bases lay between the germline ends. CDR3 sequence: CASGTGVRGYTF. The CDR3 DNA follows: TGCGCCAGCGGTACGGGGGTCCGGGGCTACACCTTC.

The rearrangement uses TRBV2 and TRBJ1-2; tentatively, D is TRBD1 (6 bases). This CDR3 is built from 13 residues. V lost 5 bases and J lost 8, with 15 bases in between. CDR1 and CDR2 (germline): SNHLY, FYNNEI. The CDR3 sequence: CASSYRDLGGYTF. As DNA, the CDR3 is TGTGCCAGCAGTTACAGGGATCTTGGAGGCTACACCTTC.

As concerns this clone: At one boundary the junction diverges from the germline segment, which might be a read error. The CDR3 protein is CASSRGQGLGGDF. DNA for the CDR3: TGTGCCAGCAGCCGCGGACAGGGTCTAGGTGGGGACTTC. The V call is TRBV28, the J call TRBJ2-4, with TRBD1 matching 8 bases. Per germline, CDR1 MDHEN and CDR2 SYDVKM. The CDR3 loop spans 13 amino acids.

The chain is built from TRBV19 and TRBJ2-5; D possibly corresponds to TRBD2 (5 bases). CDR3 length: 15 residues. CDR1 and CDR2 (germline): LNHDA, SQIVND (reference sequence). Trimming took 3 bases from V and 1 from J, leaving 12 bases between them. The CDR3 nucleotides read TGTGCCAGTAGTATCCGGACCGGGGTCCAAGAGACCCAGTACTTC. This sequence encodes CASSIRTGVQETQYF.

The table lists this clone with a count of one. This chain uses TRBV7-9 with TRBJ2-7; a weak D match, TRBD2 (5 bases). This CDR3 contains 14 residues. V lost 10 bases to trimming and J lost 2 bases, with 18 bases between them. Germline values: CDR1 SEHNR, CDR2 FQNEAQ (reference sequence). As DNA, the CDR3 is TGTGCCACAGGCGCCCGAGACGGGGCCTACGAGCAGTACTTC. Translating it yields CATGARDGAYEQYF.

The V and J genes are TRBV12-3 or TRBV12-4 and TRBJ2-1, with D possibly being TRBD1 (5 bases). The CDR3 totals 13 residues. V was pared by 7 bases and J by 4 bases, with 11 bases between. The CDR3 DNA is TGTGCCAGCACCAAGGACACTTACAATGAGCAGTTCTTC. It encodes CASTKDTYNEQFF.

The V and J genes are TRBV11-1 and TRBJ1-4; the D is unclear. The CDR3 length is 14 residues. V was trimmed by 3 bases and J by 4 bases, leaving 9 bases between them. CDR1 is SGHAT, CDR2 FQDESV, per germline (reference sequence). CDR3 DNA: TGTGCCAGCAGCTTCGGCCGGAGTAATGAAAAACTGTTTTTT. As protein: CASSFGRSNEKLFF.

The V gene is TRBV9, the J gene TRBJ1-5; no clear D gene. Between the trimmed V and J ends, which lost 0 bases and 6 bases, there was a span of 7 bases. The germline V gene has CDR1 SGDLS and CDR2 YYNGEE. The CDR3 loop spans 13 amino acids. CDR3 residues: CASSVEPGQPQHF. Written as DNA, the CDR3 is TGTGCCAGCAGCGTAGAGCCTGGTCAGCCCCAGCATTTT.

The chain is built from TRBV10-3 and TRBJ2-5; TRBD1 matches at 9 bases. CDR1 is ENHRY, CDR2 SYGVKD, per germline. The CDR3 has 12 amino acids. The ends lost 10 bases at V and 5 bases at J; junction bases unmatched: 5. The CDR3 sequence is CATTGQGETQYF. CDR3 nucleotides: TGTGCCACCACCGGACAGGGGGAGACCCAGTACTTC.

This chain uses TRBV5-4 with TRBJ1-1; perhaps TRBD1 as D (5 bases). Deletions cut 4 bases from V and 6 bases from J, with 10 bases between. The CDR3 is made up of 12 amino acids. Germline CDR1 is SGHNT and CDR2 is YYREEE (reference sequence). CDR3 amino acids: CASSGAGSEAFF. CDR3 DNA sequence: TGTGCCAGCAGCGGGGCGGGGTCTGAAGCTTTCTTT.

To note about this clone: Within the sample, other DNA sequences also encode this same CDR3. This sequence joins TRBV7-2 and TRBJ1-2; D gene uncertain. The germline V gene encodes CDR1 SGHTA and CDR2 FQGNSA. V lost 3 bases and J lost 8, with 10 bases in between. The CDR3 runs to 12 residues. The CDR3 reads CASSLEVGGYTF. The CDR3 DNA reads as TGTGCCAGCAGCTTGGAGGTTGGGGGCTACACCTTC.

This chain links TRBV10-3 with TRBJ1-5, with no clear D. V lost 0 bases and J 5 bases, leaving 11 bases between the germline ends. The CDR3 spans 15 residues. Germline lookup yields CDR1 ENHRY and CDR2 SYGVKD. The CDR3 region is CAISESSLPDQPQHF. For the CDR3, the DNA is TGTGCCATCAGTGAGTCTAGTCTGCCGGATCAGCCCCAGCATTTT.